This T cell receptor beta chain appears in the sequencing data of a study of cytomegalovirus exposure and HLA in healthy donors. Primers: 60 Vbeta forward and 13 Jbeta reverse. Clones were sequenced by immunoSEQ multiplex PCR, and TCRdb holds only the in-frame ones, with some missing. The sample includes under 200,000 clones, around 78% of them seen just once. This clone was recorded once. The antigen is unknown. CDR3 length: 14 residues. Germline V gives CDR1 WSHSY, CDR2 SAAADI. The trim removed 8 bases at V and 0 bases at J, leaving 6 bases unmatched. Findings of the study overall: As was reported, the HLA-A and HLA-B alleles of most subjects were accurately predicted from TCR beta sequences. Researchers catalogued over 150 TCR beta chains as cytomegalovirus-associated.

The rearrangement links TRBV10-2 to TRBJ1-1, with TRBD1 matching over 7 bases. The receptor comes from a woman aged 30 to 39 in good health and CMV-seropositive. Sequencing was performed on PBMCs. CDR3 amino acids: CASGDRVMNTEAFF. The CDR3 bases are TGCGCCAGCGGGGACAGAGTCATGAACACTGAAGCTTTCTTT.